The 17 T cell receptor beta chains below all came from one sample that was sequenced in a study of cytomegalovirus exposure and HLA in healthy donors. Use of 60 Vbeta and 13 Jbeta primers characterized the PCR. The assay was immunoSEQ multiplex PCR, and TCRdb's table has in-frame clones only and misses some. This table holds 60,000 to 70,000 clones, approximately 80% found once. The sample comprised PBMCs. All receptors derive from a man aged 18 to 30 in good health and CMV-seropositive.

V and J are TRBV15 and TRBJ2-3; no firm D call. Germline V CDR1 and CDR2: LNHNV, YYDKDF (reference sequence). V was trimmed by 0 bases and J by 6 bases, leaving 7 bases between them. The length of the CDR3 is 13 residues. Written as DNA, the CDR3 is TGTGCCACCAGCAGAGATTCAGCGGATACGCAGTATTTT. It is translated as CATSRDSADTQYF. Together with reference TRBV15 and TRBJ2-3, the CDR3 gives the full variable domain: DAMVIQNPRYQVTQFGKPVTLSCSQTLNHNVMYWYQQKSSQAPKLLFHYYDKDFNNEADTPDNFQSRRPNTSFCFLDIRSPGLGDTAMYLCATSRDSADTQYFGPGTRLTVL.

This chain uses TRBV9 with TRBJ2-1; 7 nucleotides align to TRBD2. With 3 bases clipped from V and 2 bases from J, the junction kept 5 bases outside the gene matches. Germline V gene sequence: CDR1 SGDLS, CDR2 YYNGEE. This CDR3 comprises 15 residues. CDR3 sequence: CASSAGGRAYNEQFF. CDR3 sequence (DNA): TGTGCCAGCAGCGCCGGGGGGAGAGCCTACAATGAGCAGTTCTTC.

The rearrangement uses TRBV19 and TRBJ1-2, with 8 nucleotides matching TRBD1. There are 13 residues in the CDR3. The trim removed 8 bases at V and 9 bases at J, leaving 11 bases unmatched. The germline gives CDR1 LNHDA, CDR2 SQIVND (reference sequence). This CDR3 reads CASELTGVRSYTF. CDR3 nucleotide sequence: TGTGCCAGTGAATTGACAGGGGTCAGGAGCTACACCTTC.

V is TRBV7-6 and J is TRBJ2-1; 7 bases agree with TRBD1. There are 15 residues in the CDR3. Germline loops: CDR1 SGHVS, CDR2 FNYEAQ. V trimming: 1 base; J trimming: 3 bases; junction bases outside the gene matches: 3. In DNA form, the CDR3 reads TGTGCCAGCAGCTTAGGACAGGGTCTCTACAATGAGCAGTTCTTC. Amino acid sequence: CASSLGQGLYNEQFF. The full variable domain, its missing parts supplied by reference TRBV7-6 and TRBJ2-1, is GAGVSQSPRYKVTKRGQDVALRCDPISGHVSLYWYRQALGQGPEFLTYFNYEAQQDKSGLPNDRFSAERPEGSISTLTIQRTEQRDSAMYRCASSLGQGLYNEQFFGPGTRLTVL.

The V and J genes are TRBV11-3 and TRBJ2-5; no reliable D call. Germline V gene data show CDR1 as SGHNT and CDR2 as YENEEA. The V gene lost 5 bases and the J gene lost 2 bases, with 9 bases spanning the gap. The CDR3 totals 13 residues. CDR3 amino acids: CASSPRGQETQYF. The CDR3 DNA reads as TGTGCCAGCAGCCCCCGCGGTCAAGAGACCCAGTACTTC.

This clone was recorded only once. V is TRBV10-2 and J is TRBJ2-7, with D perhaps TRBD2 (5 bases). Germline values: CDR1 WSHSY, CDR2 SAAADI. V was clipped by 6 bases and J by 4 bases, with 13 bases between them. The CDR3 sequence is 13 residues long. Here the CDR3 reads CASRSGMLYEQYF. The DNA for the CDR3 is TGCGCCAGCAGATCCGGGATGCTATACGAGCAGTACTTC.

The chain uses TRBV6-6 and TRBJ1-2; 7 bases line up with TRBD1. The J segment lost 4 bases and the V segment lost 6 bases, leaving 11 bases of the junction unmatched. The CDR3 sequence is 15 residues long. Germline V gene lookup returns CDR1 MNHNY and CDR2 SVGAGI (reference sequence). CDR3 in DNA: TGTGCCAGCAGACCCCGGGAAGGGGGCTCCTATGGCTACACCTTC. Amino acid sequence: CASRPREGGSYGYTF.

This clone occurred once. The J gene is TRBJ2-1, the V gene TRBV11-2; 10 bases match TRBD1. Germline V gene lookup returns CDR1 SGHAT and CDR2 FQNNGV. The CDR3 covers 16 residues. V shed 0 bases, J shed 6 bases, and the junction held 5 bases outside the gene matches. The CDR3 loop is CASSLDGQGVGNEQFF. The CDR3 bases are TGTGCCAGCAGCTTAGATGGACAGGGGGTCGGCAATGAGCAGTTCTTC. Together with reference TRBV11-2 and TRBJ2-1, the CDR3 gives the full variable domain: EAGVAQSPRYKIIEKRQSVAFWCNPISGHATLYWYQQILGQGPKLLIQFQNNGVVDDSQLPKDRFSAERLKGVDSTLKIQPAKLEDSAVYLCASSLDGQGVGNEQFFGPGTRLTVL.

V is TRBV5-8 and J is TRBJ1-1, with TRBD1 matching over 7 bases. The CDR3 has 17 residues. V lost 4 bases and J lost 0; bases outside the gene matches: 12. In germline, CDR1 is SGHTS, CDR2 YDEGEE. Written as DNA, the CDR3 is TGTGCCAGCAGCACGACAGGGCACCGAAACGTGAACACTGAAGCTTTCTTT. This encodes CASSTTGHRNVNTEAFF.

This CDR3 is CASSFAGANVLTF. In nucleotides, the CDR3 is TGTGCCAGCAGCTTCGCTGGGGCCAACGTCCTGACTTTC. The V gene is TRBV7-8, the J gene TRBJ2-6; no clear D. The CDR3 length is 13 residues. Germline CDR1 is SGHVS and CDR2 is FQNEAQ. Trimming removed 3 bases from V and 2 bases from J, with 2 bases in between. Supplemented by reference TRBV7-8 and TRBJ2-6, the full variable domain reads GAGVSQSPRYKVAKRGQDVALRCDPISGHVSLFWYQQALGQGPEFLTYFQNEAQLDKSGLPSDRFFAERPEGSVSTLKIQRTQQEDSAVYLCASSFAGANVLTFGAGSRLTVL.

The chain links TRBV30 to TRBJ2-1, with D maybe TRBD1 (6 bases). Germline V gene sequence: CDR1 GTSNPN, CDR2 SVGIG (reference sequence). V lost 0 bases, J lost 5 bases, and 11 bases lay in between. The CDR3 extends over 14 amino acids. The CDR3 DNA is TGTGCCTGGAGTGTAAGGACAGTCGACAATGAGCAGTTCTTC. The encoded protein is CAWSVRTVDNEQFF.

This clone has only one observation. The chain links TRBV6-1 to TRBJ1-2; D is possibly TRBD1 (5 bases). V was clipped by 9 bases and J by 1 base, with 15 bases between them. The CDR3 totals 14 residues. Germline V CDR1 and CDR2: MNHNS, SASEGT. The CDR3 is CASGGGASNYGYTF. The CDR3 DNA follows: TGTGCCAGTGGTGGAGGGGCGAGTAACTATGGCTACACCTTC.

The rearrangement links TRBV6-5 to TRBJ2-5, with a weak D call TRBD1 (7 bases). TRBJ2-7 matches the DNA end more closely, so the J call is doubtful. The V gene's germline CDR1 is MNHEY and CDR2 SVGAGI. CDR3 length: 13 amino acids. CDR3 loop: CATKEGADNEQYF. The CDR3 DNA follows: TGTGCCACTAAGGAGGGGGCGGACAACGAGCAGTACTTC.

The V call is TRBV10-3, the J call TRBJ2-5; a possible D gene is TRBD2 (5 bases). This CDR3 is built from 13 residues. Germline CDR1 is ENHRY and CDR2 is SYGVKD. The germline V and J ends were trimmed by 7 bases and 5 bases, with 14 bases remaining between them. CDR3 in amino acids: CAIKGSRGETQYF. CDR3 nucleotides: TGTGCCATCAAAGGTTCTAGAGGGGAGACCCAGTACTTC.

This CDR3 is CSAAERYEQYF. In nucleotides, the CDR3 is TGCAGTGCTGCGGAAAGGTACGAGCAGTACTTC. J is TRBJ2-7 and V is TRBV20-1, with D hard to call. Germline CDR1 and CDR2: DFQATT and SNEGSKA (reference sequence). CDR3 length equals 11 residues. The V gene lost 5 bases and the J gene lost 4 bases, with 9 bases spanning the gap.

This chain uses TRBV30 with TRBJ2-1; 10 bases are a match to TRBD1. CDR1 GTSNPN and CDR2 SVGIG come from the germline V gene (reference sequence). The CDR3 loop spans 14 amino acids. The V and J ends lost 3 bases and 8 bases, in that order; junction bases with no gene match: 7. DNA for the CDR3: TGTGCCTGGAGCACGGGACAGGGGTTCGATGAGCAGTTCTTC. This encodes CAWSTGQGFDEQFF. The full variable domain, with the rest looked up from reference TRBV30 and TRBJ2-1, is SQTIHQWPATLVQPVGSPLSLECTVEGTSNPNLYWYRQAAGRGLQLLFYSVGIGQISSEVPQNLSASRPQDRQFILSSKKLLLSDSGFYLCAWSTGQGFDEQFFGPGTRLTVL.

This rearrangement joins TRBV10-3 to TRBJ1-6; TRBD1 matches at 11 bases. The CDR3 has 16 residues. The ends lost 0 bases at V and 9 bases at J; junction bases unmatched: 4. In germline, CDR1 is ENHRY, CDR2 SYGVKD. CDR3 sequence (DNA): TGTGCCATCAGTGAGTCAGAGGGACAGGGGGGTTCACCCCTCCACTTT. As protein: CAISESEGQGGSPLHF.